This T cell receptor (beta chain) came from a study of blood T cells in healthy people across ages. Alongside a J-beta primer mix, a sample-barcoded 5' primer served in a second PCR lasting 7 to 11 cycles. MiXCR, run by TCRdb on the 5' RACE reads, gives a single entry per CDR3 protein. There are about 780,000 distinct CDR3 sequences in the sample; 35% to 60% occur only once, and 15% to 20% lies in the top ten. Study observations and caveats: Comparison with aged donors showed that long-lived donors had more naive CD4+ cells and higher diversity. Per million T cells, TCR beta diversity dropped roughly linearly as age increased.

In this sample, this clonotype turned up many times. Its antigen remains unknown. Being one base from a much bigger clone, this may be a read error. Donors were systemically healthy Caucasian individuals from Russia aged roughly 6 to 90 years. The clonotype was recovered from an elderly man in good health. Sequencing input: blood.

The CDR3, as DNA: TGTGCCAGCAGCCCTCAGGGATACAGCTCCTACAATGAGCAGTACTTC. Translating it yields CASSPQGYSSYNEQYF. This chain connects TRBV7-2 to TRBJ2-1; a weak D match, TRBD1 (5 bases). The J call may be faulty, since TRBJ2-7 better matches the DNA end. This CDR3 is built from 16 residues. Per the germline V gene, CDR1 is SGHTA and CDR2 is FQGNSA.